This T cell receptor (beta chain) was profiled in a study of blood T cell repertoires in COVID-19. Across the study: T cells, B-cell-depleted T cells, or PBMCs supplied cDNA or gDNA.

Germline V lookup: CDR1 MNHEY, CDR2 SVGAGI. Trimming took off 8 bases at V and 2 bases at J, with 10 bases between the two ends. This CDR3 is 13 amino acids long. Some clones are missing from TCRdb's copy, which holds only in-frame ones; the method was immunoSEQ multiplex PCR. The sample has more than 400,000 clones; 80% to 90% are singletons. Source material: peripheral blood. The chain combines TRBV6-5 with TRBJ1-5; D gene unclear. This TCR came from a human donor in a cohort sampled during active COVID-19. The CDR3: CASGISGNQPQHF. The CDR3 nucleotides read TGTGCCAGCGGCATCAGTGGCAATCAGCCCCAGCATTTT.